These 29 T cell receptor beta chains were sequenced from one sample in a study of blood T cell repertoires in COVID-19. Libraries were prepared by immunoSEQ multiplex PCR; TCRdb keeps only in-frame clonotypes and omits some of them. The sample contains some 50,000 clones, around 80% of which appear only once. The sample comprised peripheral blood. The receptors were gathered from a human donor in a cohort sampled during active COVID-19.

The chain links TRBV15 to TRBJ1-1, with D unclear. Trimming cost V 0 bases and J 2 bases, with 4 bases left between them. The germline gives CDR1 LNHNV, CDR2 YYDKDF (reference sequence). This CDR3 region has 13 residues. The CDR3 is CATSRDPNTEAFF. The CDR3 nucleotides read TGTGCCACCAGCAGAGATCCAAACACTGAAGCTTTCTTT.

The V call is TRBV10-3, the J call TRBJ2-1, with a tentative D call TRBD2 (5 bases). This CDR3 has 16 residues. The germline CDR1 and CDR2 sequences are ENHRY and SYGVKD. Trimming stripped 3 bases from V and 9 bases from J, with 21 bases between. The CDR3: CAISESPSVGRGEQFF. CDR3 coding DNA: TGTGCCATCAGTGAAAGTCCCAGCGTGGGTCGGGGTGAGCAGTTCTTC.

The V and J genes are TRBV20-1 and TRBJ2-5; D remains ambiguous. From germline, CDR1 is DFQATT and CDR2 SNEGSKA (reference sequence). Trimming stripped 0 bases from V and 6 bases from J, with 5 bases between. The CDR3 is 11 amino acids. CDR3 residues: CSARDQKTQYF. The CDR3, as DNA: TGCAGTGCTAGAGATCAGAAGACCCAGTACTTC.

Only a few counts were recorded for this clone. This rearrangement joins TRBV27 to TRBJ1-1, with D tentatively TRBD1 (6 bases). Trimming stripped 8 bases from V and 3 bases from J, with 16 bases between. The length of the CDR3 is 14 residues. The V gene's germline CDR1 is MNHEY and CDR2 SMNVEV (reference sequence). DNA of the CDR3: TGTGCCAGCCGGAAAAGGGAGGGGGACACTGAAGCTTTCTTT. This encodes CASRKREGDTEAFF.

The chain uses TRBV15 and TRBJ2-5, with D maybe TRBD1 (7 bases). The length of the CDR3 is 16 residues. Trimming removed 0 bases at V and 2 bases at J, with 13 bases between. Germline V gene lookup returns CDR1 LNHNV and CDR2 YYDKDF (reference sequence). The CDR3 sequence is CATSRDGGTAQETQYF. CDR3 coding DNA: TGTGCCACCAGCAGAGATGGGGGGACAGCGCAAGAGACCCAGTACTTC.

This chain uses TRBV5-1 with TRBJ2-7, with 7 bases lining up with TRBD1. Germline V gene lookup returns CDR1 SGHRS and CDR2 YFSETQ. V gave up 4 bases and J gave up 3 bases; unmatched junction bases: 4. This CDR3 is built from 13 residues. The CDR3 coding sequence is TGCGCCAGCAGCGGGAACAGGGGCTACGAGCAGTACTTC. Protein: CASSGNRGYEQYF. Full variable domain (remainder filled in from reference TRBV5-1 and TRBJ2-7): KAGVTQTPRYLIKTRGQQVTLSCSPISGHRSVSWYQQTPGQGLQFLFEYFSETQRNKGNFPGRFSGRQFSNSRSEMNVSTLELGDSALYLCASSGNRGYEQYFGPGTRLTVT.

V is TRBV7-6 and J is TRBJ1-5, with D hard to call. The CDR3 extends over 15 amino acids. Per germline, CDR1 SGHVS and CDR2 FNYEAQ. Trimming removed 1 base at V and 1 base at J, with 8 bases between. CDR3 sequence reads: CASSLGRGSNQPQHF. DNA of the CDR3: TGTGCCAGCAGCTTAGGGCGGGGAAGCAATCAGCCCCAGCATTTT.

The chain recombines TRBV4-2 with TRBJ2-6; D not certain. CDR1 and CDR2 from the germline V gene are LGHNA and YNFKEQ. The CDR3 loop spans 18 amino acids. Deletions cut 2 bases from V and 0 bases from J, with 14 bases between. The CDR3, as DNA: TGTGCCAGCAGCCAAACCTATAGAGGTTCCTCTGGGGCCAACGTCCTGACTTTC. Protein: CASSQTYRGSSGANVLTF.

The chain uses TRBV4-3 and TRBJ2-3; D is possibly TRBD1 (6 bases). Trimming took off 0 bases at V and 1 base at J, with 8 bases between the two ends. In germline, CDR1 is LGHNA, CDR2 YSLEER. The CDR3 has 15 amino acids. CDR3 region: CASSQDEGGTDTQYF. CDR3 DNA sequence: TGCGCCAGCAGCCAAGACGAGGGGGGCACAGATACGCAGTATTTT.

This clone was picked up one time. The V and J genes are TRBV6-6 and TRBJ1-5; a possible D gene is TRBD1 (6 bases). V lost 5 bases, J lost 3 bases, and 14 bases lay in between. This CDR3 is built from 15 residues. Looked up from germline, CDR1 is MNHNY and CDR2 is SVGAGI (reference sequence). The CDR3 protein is CASSPGQRINQPQHF. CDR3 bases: TGTGCCAGCAGTCCTGGACAGCGGATCAATCAGCCCCAGCATTTT.

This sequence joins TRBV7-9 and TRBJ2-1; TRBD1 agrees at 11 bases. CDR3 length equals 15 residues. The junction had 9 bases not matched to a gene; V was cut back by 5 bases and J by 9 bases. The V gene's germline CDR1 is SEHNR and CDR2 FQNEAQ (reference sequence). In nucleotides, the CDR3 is TGTGCCAGCAGCCGGGGACAGGGGGTAGAAGCTGAGCAGTTCTTC. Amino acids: CASSRGQGVEAEQFF.

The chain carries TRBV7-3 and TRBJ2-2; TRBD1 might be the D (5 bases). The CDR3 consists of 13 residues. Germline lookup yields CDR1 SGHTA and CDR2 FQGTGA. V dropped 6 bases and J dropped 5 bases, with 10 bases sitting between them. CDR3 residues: CASRPQGTGELFF. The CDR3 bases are TGTGCCAGCAGGCCCCAGGGTACCGGGGAGCTGTTTTTT.

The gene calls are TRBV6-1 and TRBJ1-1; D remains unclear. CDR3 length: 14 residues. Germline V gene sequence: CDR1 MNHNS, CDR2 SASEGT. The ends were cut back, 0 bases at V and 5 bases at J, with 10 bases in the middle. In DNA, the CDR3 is TGTGCCAGCAGTGAAGCAACTCGGAGTACTGAAGCTTTCTTT. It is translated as CASSEATRSTEAFF.

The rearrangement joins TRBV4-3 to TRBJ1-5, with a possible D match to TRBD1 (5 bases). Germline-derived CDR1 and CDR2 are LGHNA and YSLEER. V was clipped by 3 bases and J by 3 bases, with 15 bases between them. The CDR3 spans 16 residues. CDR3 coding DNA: TGCGCCAGCAGCCAGTCGGAGGGGCTCCTCAATCAGCCCCAGCATTTT. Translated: CASSQSEGLLNQPQHF.

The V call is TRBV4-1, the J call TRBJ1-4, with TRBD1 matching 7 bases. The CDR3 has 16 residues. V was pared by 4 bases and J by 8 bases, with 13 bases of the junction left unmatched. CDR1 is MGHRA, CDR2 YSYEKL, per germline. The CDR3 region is CASSRERDRRGEKLFF. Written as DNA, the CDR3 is TGCGCCAGCAGCCGAGAAAGGGACAGACGGGGAGAAAAACTGTTTTTT.

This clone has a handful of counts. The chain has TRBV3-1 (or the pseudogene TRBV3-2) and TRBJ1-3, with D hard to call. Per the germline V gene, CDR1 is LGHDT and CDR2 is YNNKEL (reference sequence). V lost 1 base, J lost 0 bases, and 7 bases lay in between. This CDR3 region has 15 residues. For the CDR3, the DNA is TGTGCCAGCAGCCAAGGGAGTCGCTCTGGAAACACCATATATTTT. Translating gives CASSQGSRSGNTIYF.

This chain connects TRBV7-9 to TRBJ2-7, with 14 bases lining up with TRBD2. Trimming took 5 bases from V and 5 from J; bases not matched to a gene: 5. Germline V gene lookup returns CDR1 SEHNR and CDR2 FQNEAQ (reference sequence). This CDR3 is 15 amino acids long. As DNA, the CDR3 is TGTGCCAGCAGCCCCCCGGGACTAGCGGGAGACGAGCAGTACTTC. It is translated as CASSPPGLAGDEQYF.

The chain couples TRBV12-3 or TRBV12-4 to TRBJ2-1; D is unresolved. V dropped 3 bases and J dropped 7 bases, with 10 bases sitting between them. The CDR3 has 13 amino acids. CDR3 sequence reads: CASSFSVPNEQFF. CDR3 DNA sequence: TGTGCCAGCAGTTTTTCCGTCCCGAATGAGCAGTTCTTC.

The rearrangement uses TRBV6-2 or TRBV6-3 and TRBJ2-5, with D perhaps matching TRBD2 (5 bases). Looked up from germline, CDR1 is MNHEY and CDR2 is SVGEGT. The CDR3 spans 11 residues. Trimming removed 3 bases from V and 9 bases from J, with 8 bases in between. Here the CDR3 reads CASSYDGAQYF. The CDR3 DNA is TGTGCCAGCAGTTATGACGGGGCCCAGTACTTC.

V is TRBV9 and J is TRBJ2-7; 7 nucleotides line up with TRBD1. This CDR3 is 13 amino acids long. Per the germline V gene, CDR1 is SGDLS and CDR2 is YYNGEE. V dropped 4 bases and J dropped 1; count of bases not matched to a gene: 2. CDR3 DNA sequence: TGTGCCAGCAGCAGGGACAGTTCCTACGAGCAGTACTTC. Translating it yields CASSRDSSYEQYF.

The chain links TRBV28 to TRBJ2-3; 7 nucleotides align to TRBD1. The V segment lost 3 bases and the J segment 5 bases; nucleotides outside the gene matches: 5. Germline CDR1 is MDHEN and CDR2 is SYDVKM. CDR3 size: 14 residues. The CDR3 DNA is TGTGCCAGCAGTTTCGACAGGGCTCTAGATACGCAGTATTTT. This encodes CASSFDRALDTQYF. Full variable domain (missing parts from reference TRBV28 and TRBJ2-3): DVKVTQSSRYLVKRTGEKVFLECVQDMDHENMFWYRQDPGLGLRLIYFSYDVKMKEKGDIPEGYSVSREKKERFSLILESASTNQTSMYLCASSFDRALDTQYFGPGTRLTVL.

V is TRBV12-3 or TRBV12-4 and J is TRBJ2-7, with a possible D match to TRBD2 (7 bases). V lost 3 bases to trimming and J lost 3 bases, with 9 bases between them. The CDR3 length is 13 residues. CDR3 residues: CASSLGGGYEQYF. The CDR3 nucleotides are TGTGCCAGCAGTTTGGGAGGGGGCTACGAGCAGTACTTC.

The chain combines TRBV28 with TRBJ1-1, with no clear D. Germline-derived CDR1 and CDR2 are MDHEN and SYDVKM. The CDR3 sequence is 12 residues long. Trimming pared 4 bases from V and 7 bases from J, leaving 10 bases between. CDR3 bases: TGTGCCAGCAGTTCGGGGAGATATGAAGCTTTCTTT. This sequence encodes CASSSGRYEAFF. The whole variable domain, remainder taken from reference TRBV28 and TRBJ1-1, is DVKVTQSSRYLVKRTGEKVFLECVQDMDHENMFWYRQDPGLGLRLIYFSYDVKMKEKGDIPEGYSVSREKKERFSLILESASTNQTSMYLCASSSGRYEAFFGQGTRLTVV.

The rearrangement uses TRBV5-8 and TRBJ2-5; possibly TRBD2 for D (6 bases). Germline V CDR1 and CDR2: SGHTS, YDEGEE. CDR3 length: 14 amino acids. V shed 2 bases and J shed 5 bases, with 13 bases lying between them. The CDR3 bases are TGTGCCAGCAGCTTCGAGGGAGGCAGGGAGACCCAGTACTTC. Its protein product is CASSFEGGRETQYF.

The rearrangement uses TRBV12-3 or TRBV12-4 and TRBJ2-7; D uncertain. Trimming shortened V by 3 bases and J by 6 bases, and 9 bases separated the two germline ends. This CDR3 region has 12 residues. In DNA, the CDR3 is TGTGCCAGCAGTTTTGGAGCTGCCGAGCAGTACTTC. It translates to CASSFGAAEQYF.

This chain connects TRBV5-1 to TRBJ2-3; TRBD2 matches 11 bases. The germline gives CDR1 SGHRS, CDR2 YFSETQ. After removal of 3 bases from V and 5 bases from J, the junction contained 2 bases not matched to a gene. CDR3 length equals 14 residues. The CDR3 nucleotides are TGCGCCAGCAGCTCGGGGACTAGCGGAGATACGCAGTATTTT. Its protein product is CASSSGTSGDTQYF.

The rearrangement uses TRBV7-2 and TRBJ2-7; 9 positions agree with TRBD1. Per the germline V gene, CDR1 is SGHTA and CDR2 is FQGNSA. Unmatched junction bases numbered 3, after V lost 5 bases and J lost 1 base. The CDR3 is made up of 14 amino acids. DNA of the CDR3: TGTGCCAGCAGCAACGACAGGGGGTCCTACGAGCAGTACTTC. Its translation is CASSNDRGSYEQYF.

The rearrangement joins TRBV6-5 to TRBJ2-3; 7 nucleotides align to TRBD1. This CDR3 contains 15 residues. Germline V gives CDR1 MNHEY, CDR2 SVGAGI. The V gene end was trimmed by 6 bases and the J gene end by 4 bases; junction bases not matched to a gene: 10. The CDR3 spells CASRTPGTAPDTQYF. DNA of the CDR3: TGTGCCAGCAGGACCCCCGGGACAGCTCCAGATACGCAGTATTTT.

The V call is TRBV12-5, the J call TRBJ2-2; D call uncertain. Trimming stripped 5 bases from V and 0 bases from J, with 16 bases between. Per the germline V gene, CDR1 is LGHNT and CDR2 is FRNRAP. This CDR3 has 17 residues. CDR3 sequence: CASGPTPRYTNTGELFF. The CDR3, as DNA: TGTGCTAGTGGTCCAACCCCCAGGTACACGAACACCGGGGAGCTGTTTTTT.